This record concerns one T cell receptor (beta chain) sequence. Trimming cost V 3 bases and J 3 bases; bases outside gene matches: 4. The CDR3 runs 14 residues. Germline values: CDR1 MGHRA, CDR2 YSYEKL. These data are taken from a study of beta chain features in type 1 diabetes. A CD45RO/CCR7/CD25/CD127/CD95/CD27 panel sorted naive, central memory, regulatory and stem cell-like memory CD4+ cells. The investigators reverse transcribed all of the isolated RNA, so they sequenced expressed TCRB transcripts. The average output of naive, central memory and regulatory T cell samples was several million reads. The repertoire was sequenced with immunoSEQ multiplex PCR; TCRdb's copy has only in-frame clones and lacks some. The data show 250,000 or so clones, around 65% seen once.

This receptor was obtained from a man aged 30 to 39 in good health. Sample: naive CD4+ T cells from blood. The rearrangement uses TRBV4-1 and TRBJ1-2; 7 bases agree with TRBD1. The CDR3 region is CASSQFTGDYGYTF. DNA for the CDR3: TGCGCCAGCAGCCAGTTTACAGGGGACTATGGCTACACCTTC.